Below, one TCR beta chain is given with its context. Antigen specificity is unknown. Generated by immunoSEQ multiplex PCR, the TCRdb table keeps only in-frame clones and is missing some. Among around 33,000 clones listed, roughly nine tenths were seen once. This CDR3 has 18 amino acids. Germline CDR1 is SGHDN and CDR2 is FVKESK. V lost 6 bases and J lost 0; bases outside the gene matches: 15. These data come from a study of OX40 agonist ivuxolimab in advanced cancers. The study, taken as a whole, reports: The work left the antigen specificity of expanded peripheral T cells undetermined.

This clonotype originated in an adult with an advanced solid tumor such as melanoma, head and neck, liver or kidney cancer. Specimen: CD4+ or CD8+ T cells sorted from blood, collected in a trial of the OX40 agonist ivuxolimab. The chain links TRBV14 to TRBJ2-3, with 7 nucleotides matching TRBD1. For the CDR3, the DNA is TGTGCCAGCAGTCATCCCGGGACAGCGACGGCGAGCACAGATACGCAGTATTTT. This codes for CASSHPGTATASTDTQYF.